These 30 T cell receptor beta chains were sequenced from one sample in a study of blood T cell repertoires in COVID-19. This table comes from immunoSEQ multiplex PCR, and its TCRdb copy is limited to in-frame clones, with some not included. This table holds around 400,000 clones, roughly 84% found once. The sequenced material came from PBMCs or T cells enriched from blood (not recorded which). The origin of the receptors is a woman under 30 who had been exposed to COVID-19.

This chain links TRBV5-1 with TRBJ2-7; the match to TRBD2 covers 11 bases. Unmatched junction bases numbered 3, after V lost 5 bases and J lost 5 bases. Germline values: CDR1 SGHRS, CDR2 YFSETQ. The CDR3 is 13 residues long. CDR3 bases: TGCGCCAGCAGGACTAGCGGGGCTCACGAGCAGTACTTC. Its protein product is CASRTSGAHEQYF.

The chain uses TRBV4-1 and TRBJ2-5; tentatively, D is TRBD1 (6 bases). Germline V gene lookup returns CDR1 MGHRA and CDR2 YSYEKL. The CDR3 length is 18 residues. V was trimmed by 0 bases and J by 6 bases, leaving 23 bases between them. The CDR3, as DNA: TGCGCCAGCAGCCAAGACCCAATCCGGGACACCGTATCGAAGACCCAGTACTTC. This sequence encodes CASSQDPIRDTVSKTQYF.

This rearrangement joins TRBV2 to TRBJ2-2; D is unclear. V was trimmed by 3 bases and J by 10 bases, leaving 9 bases between them. The CDR3 consists of 12 residues. Germline V gene lookup returns CDR1 SNHLY and CDR2 FYNNEI. CDR3 amino acids: CASSDAAPELFF. The CDR3 DNA follows: TGTGCCAGCAGTGACGCGGCCCCGGAGCTGTTTTTT.

The V and J genes are TRBV5-1 and TRBJ2-7; no clear D. V gave up 2 bases and J gave up 3 bases, with 6 bases separating them. Germline lookup yields CDR1 SGHRS and CDR2 YFSETQ. This CDR3 comprises 12 residues. CDR3 nucleotides: TGCGCCAGCAGCTTATCCAACTACGAGCAGTACTTC. It specifies CASSLSNYEQYF.

This rearrangement joins TRBV19 to TRBJ1-5; TRBD1 matches at 8 bases. Germline V gene sequence: CDR1 LNHDA, CDR2 SQIVND (reference sequence). V was clipped by 6 bases and J by 3 bases; unmatched bases: 7. This CDR3 is 15 amino acids long. CDR3 in DNA: TGTGCCAGTAGCGCGACAGGGGTGGACAATCAGCCCCAGCATTTT. It specifies CASSATGVDNQPQHF. The entire variable domain, with the rest obtained from reference TRBV19 and TRBJ1-5, is as follows: DGGITQSPKYLFRKEGQNVTLSCEQNLNHDAMYWYRQDPGQGLRLIYYSQIVNDFQKGDIAEGYSVSREKKESFPLTVTSAQKNPTAFYLCASSATGVDNQPQHFGDGTRLSIL.

The chain carries TRBV18 and TRBJ1-1; D possibly corresponds to TRBD1 (6 bases). In germline, CDR1 is KGHSH, CDR2 LQKENI. This CDR3 is 14 amino acids long. Trimming shortened V by 3 bases and J by 4 bases, and 12 bases separated the two germline ends. The CDR3 nucleotides read TGTGCCAGCTCACCCGGGGGGCAAAGCACTGAAGCTTTCTTT. This translates into CASSPGGQSTEAFF.

The rearrangement joins TRBV7-2 to TRBJ1-2; D remains ambiguous. The CDR3 totals 12 residues. The germline V and J ends were trimmed by 3 bases and 8 bases, with 10 bases remaining between them. The germline CDR1 and CDR2 sequences are SGHTA and FQGNSA. CDR3 bases: TGTGCCAGCAGCTTCTTCGCGGGAGGCTACACCTTC. This gives the protein CASSFFAGGYTF.

J is TRBJ1-6 and V is TRBV19; 7 bases match TRBD1. Unmatched junction bases numbered 11, after V lost 6 bases and J lost 9 bases. Per the germline V gene, CDR1 is LNHDA and CDR2 is SQIVND (reference sequence). The CDR3 runs to 15 residues. CDR3 sequence: CASSLDRAGASPLHF. The CDR3 DNA follows: TGTGCCAGTAGCCTCGACAGGGCAGGGGCTTCACCCCTCCACTTT.

Here the CDR3 reads CASSQTDGELFF. CDR3 bases: TGTGCCAGCAGCCAAACTGACGGGGAGCTGTTTTTT. The chain recombines TRBV3-1 (or the pseudogene TRBV3-2) with TRBJ2-2; unclear D gene. Deletions cut 2 bases from V and 7 bases from J, with 5 bases between. The CDR3 has 12 amino acids. CDR1 and CDR2 (germline): LGHDT, YNNKEL (reference sequence).

Regarding this clone: Other DNA variants within this sample encode the same CDR3. The V gene is TRBV6-5, the J gene TRBJ1-1, with D unresolved. From germline, CDR1 is MNHEY and CDR2 SVGAGI. This CDR3 region has 11 residues. Trimming removed 6 bases from V and 1 base from J, with 3 bases in between. The CDR3 protein is CASRANTEAFF. Here the CDR3 DNA reads TGTGCCAGCAGGGCGAACACTGAAGCTTTCTTT.

V is TRBV5-4 and J is TRBJ1-1; D remains ambiguous. This CDR3 comprises 13 residues. V lost 3 bases and J 1 base, leaving 7 bases between the germline ends. CDR1 is SGHNT, CDR2 YYREEE, per germline (reference sequence). The CDR3 loop reads CASSYTGNTEAFF. The CDR3 nucleotides are TGTGCCAGCAGCTACACGGGGAACACTGAAGCTTTCTTT.

The chain has TRBV15 and TRBJ2-7; 11 bases map to TRBD2. Trimming cost V 0 bases and J 2 bases; bases outside gene matches: 3. The length of the CDR3 is 16 residues. The germline CDR1 and CDR2 sequences are LNHNV and YYDKDF (reference sequence). CDR3 in amino acids: CATSRERLAGPYEQYF. The CDR3, as DNA: TGTGCCACCAGCAGAGAGAGACTAGCGGGACCCTACGAGCAGTACTTC.

The genes are TRBV20-1 and TRBJ1-2; 8 bases map to TRBD1. The J segment lost 4 bases and the V segment lost 3 bases, leaving 7 bases of the junction unmatched. CDR3 length: 14 residues. CDR1 and CDR2 from the germline V gene are DFQATT and SNEGSKA (reference sequence). The CDR3: CSASRLTGGYGYTF. The CDR3 region has the DNA TGCAGTGCTAGTCGCCTAACAGGGGGCTATGGCTACACCTTC.

J is TRBJ1-6 and V is TRBV14; D possibly corresponds to TRBD1 (5 bases). In germline, CDR1 is SGHDN, CDR2 FVKESK. CDR3 length: 14 amino acids. V dropped 1 base and J dropped 6 bases, with 7 bases sitting between them. CDR3 amino acids: CASSQGTPNSPLHF. For the CDR3, the DNA is TGTGCCAGCAGCCAAGGGACACCTAATTCACCCCTCCACTTT.

This chain joins TRBV13 and TRBJ2-7, with 9 bases that match TRBD2. Per germline, CDR1 PRHDT and CDR2 FYEKMQ (reference sequence). The CDR3 has 15 amino acids. The trim removed 0 bases at V and 6 bases at J, leaving 6 bases unmatched. The CDR3 loop is CASSLGAAGGFEQYF. The CDR3 DNA reads TGTGCCAGCAGCTTAGGTGCAGCGGGAGGATTCGAGCAGTACTTC.

The chain joins TRBV30 to TRBJ1-2, with 9 nucleotides matching TRBD1. V was pared by 5 bases and J by 6 bases, with 7 bases of the junction left unmatched. Germline CDR1 and CDR2: GTSNPN and SVGIG (reference sequence). This CDR3 is built from 13 residues. CDR3 region: CAWGLGTGHGYTF. CDR3 bases: TGTGCCTGGGGGCTTGGGACAGGGCATGGCTACACCTTC.

The chain couples TRBV28 to TRBJ2-3, with D perhaps TRBD2 (6 bases). V was cut by 7 bases and J by 8 bases, with 25 bases left in between. This CDR3 comprises 16 residues. Germline loops: CDR1 MDHEN, CDR2 SYDVKM. CDR3: CASTEGGGPAQGTQYF. In DNA, the CDR3 is TGTGCCAGCACCGAGGGAGGTGGGCCTGCACAAGGTACGCAGTATTTT.

The chain combines TRBV7-8 with TRBJ1-5, with a weak D call TRBD1 (5 bases). The V gene's germline CDR1 is SGHVS and CDR2 FQNEAQ. The ends were cut back, 1 base at V and 9 bases at J, with 13 bases in the middle. The CDR3 spans 14 residues. The CDR3 DNA reads as TGTGCCAGCAGCTTAGGGGCAGGGCGATGGCCCCAGCATTTT. It encodes CASSLGAGRWPQHF.

The V and J genes are TRBV27 and TRBJ2-1; TRBD1 is a possible D gene (6 bases). Germline V gene sequence: CDR1 MNHEY, CDR2 SMNVEV (reference sequence). The germline V and J ends were trimmed by 8 bases and 7 bases, with 12 bases remaining between them. This CDR3 spans 12 amino acids. This CDR3 is CASGNTGNEQFF. The CDR3 nucleotides are TGTGCCAGCGGAAATACAGGGAATGAGCAGTTCTTC.

This chain connects TRBV28 to TRBJ2-7; the match to TRBD1 covers 9 bases. V dropped 7 bases and J dropped 2; count of bases not matched to a gene: 12. CDR3 length: 16 residues. CDR1 MDHEN and CDR2 SYDVKM come from the germline V gene. The CDR3 DNA sequence: TGTGCCAGCACTGTGAACAGGGGGCTAGGGACCTACGAGCAGTACTTC. Translated, it gives CASTVNRGLGTYEQYF.

This clone was detected a few times. The chain recombines TRBV5-5 with TRBJ1-5; D is unclear. The CDR3 sequence is 15 residues long. CDR1 and CDR2 (germline): SGHKS, YYEKEE (reference sequence). Trimming removed 0 bases at V and 7 bases at J, with 14 bases between. Here the CDR3 reads CASSLDGGDIQPQHF. The CDR3 coding sequence is TGTGCCAGCAGCTTGGATGGCGGGGATATACAGCCCCAGCATTTT. Variable domain in full (rest from reference TRBV5-5 and TRBJ1-5): DAGVTQSPTHLIKTRGQQVTLRCSPISGHKSVSWYQQVLGQGPQFIFQYYEKEERGRGNFPDRFSARQFPNYSSELNVNALLLGDSALYLCASSLDGGDIQPQHFGDGTRLSIL.

The chain links TRBV7-9 to TRBJ1-5; D is unresolved. V was clipped by 1 base and J by 2 bases, with 9 bases between them. CDR1 is SEHNR, CDR2 FQNEAQ, per germline (reference sequence). The CDR3 contains 15 residues. For the CDR3, the DNA is TGTGCCAGCAGCTTAGAGAGGTTTGGCAATCAGCCCCAGCATTTT. This encodes CASSLERFGNQPQHF.

The chain joins TRBV27 to TRBJ1-3; D remains ambiguous. There are 16 residues in the CDR3. The germline V and J ends were trimmed by 6 bases and 0 bases, with 15 bases remaining between them. Germline V lookup: CDR1 MNHEY, CDR2 SMNVEV (reference sequence). The CDR3 DNA is TGTGCCAGCAGCCCTCGGACTGGGGTCTCTGGAAACACCATATATTTT. The encoded protein is CASSPRTGVSGNTIYF.

This chain joins TRBV10-2 and TRBJ2-2; 8 bases match TRBD1. The CDR3 contains 15 residues. V lost 4 bases to trimming and J lost 0 bases; unmatched junction nucleotides: 1. The V gene's germline CDR1 is WSHSY and CDR2 SAAADI. The CDR3 protein is CASSGTGTNTGELFF. The CDR3 DNA reads TGCGCCAGCAGTGGGACAGGGACGAACACCGGGGAGCTGTTTTTT.

The CDR3 is CASSHPRDSQRVNIQYF. CDR3 nucleotides: TGCGCCAGCAGCCACCCCCGGGACAGCCAGAGGGTGAACATTCAGTACTTC. This chain joins TRBV4-1 and TRBJ2-4, with TRBD1 identical over 7 bases. This CDR3 is 17 amino acids long. V was clipped by 3 bases and J by 7 bases; unmatched bases: 15. The V gene's germline CDR1 is MGHRA and CDR2 YSYEKL.

The gene calls are TRBV11-1 and TRBJ2-5, with 8 bases that match TRBD1. Germline CDR1 and CDR2: SGHAT and FQDESV (reference sequence). This CDR3 has 16 residues. With 1 base clipped from V and 4 bases from J, the junction kept 8 bases outside the gene matches. Here the CDR3 reads CASSLGAGTGRETQYF. The CDR3 DNA reads TGTGCCAGCAGCTTAGGGGCGGGGACAGGAAGAGAGACCCAGTACTTC.

The table lists this clone with a few counts. The V and J genes are TRBV5-8 and TRBJ2-2, with TRBD1 matching 9 bases. This CDR3 region has 14 residues. From germline, CDR1 is SGHTS and CDR2 YDEGEE. Losses at the gene ends were 4 bases for V and 5 bases for J; bases not matched to a gene: 3. The DNA of the CDR3 is TGTGCCAGCAGCCAGGACAGGGGAACCGGGGAGCTGTTTTTT. Its translation: CASSQDRGTGELFF.

This clone has just a few counts. This chain links TRBV7-2 with TRBJ1-6; 7 bases map to TRBD1. Trimming took 5 bases from V and 0 from J; bases not matched to a gene: 4. CDR1 is SGHTA and CDR2 is FQGNSA in the germline V gene. The CDR3 has 16 residues. DNA for the CDR3: TGTGCCAGCAGCCCGGACAGGTTCTCCTATAATTCACCCCTCCACTTT. This gives the protein CASSPDRFSYNSPLHF.

This clone was detected once. This chain joins TRBV14 and TRBJ2-7; maybe TRBD2 (5 bases). Germline-derived CDR1 and CDR2 are SGHDN and FVKESK. Trimming pared 2 bases from V and 0 bases from J, leaving 8 bases between. The length of the CDR3 is 14 residues. In DNA form, the CDR3 reads TGTGCCAGCAGCCAAACTGGGAGCTCCTACGAGCAGTACTTC. This gives the protein CASSQTGSSYEQYF.

The chain uses TRBV4-1 and TRBJ2-2; the match to TRBD1 covers 12 bases. The CDR3 spans 16 residues. CDR1 is MGHRA, CDR2 YSYEKL, per germline. The V gene end was trimmed by 3 bases and the J gene end by 6 bases; junction bases not matched to a gene: 5. CDR3 coding DNA: TGCGCCAGCAGCCAGCGGGACAGGGGGCATTCCGGGGAGCTGTTTTTT. This encodes CASSQRDRGHSGELFF.